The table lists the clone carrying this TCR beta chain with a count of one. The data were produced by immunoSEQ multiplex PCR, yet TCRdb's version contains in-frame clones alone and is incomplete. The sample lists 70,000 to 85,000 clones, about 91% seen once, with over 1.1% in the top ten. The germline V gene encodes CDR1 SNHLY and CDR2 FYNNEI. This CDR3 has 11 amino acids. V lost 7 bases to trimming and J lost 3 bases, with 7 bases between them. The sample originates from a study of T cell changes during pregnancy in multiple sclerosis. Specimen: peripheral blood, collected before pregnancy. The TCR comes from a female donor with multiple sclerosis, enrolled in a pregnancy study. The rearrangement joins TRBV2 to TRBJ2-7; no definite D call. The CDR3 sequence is CASNTLYEQYF. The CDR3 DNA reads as TGTGCCAGCAACACGCTCTACGAGCAGTACTTC.